Below, 27 T cell receptor beta chains from the same sample are listed, as sequenced in a study of identical twins. Each CDR3 protein gets one entry after TCRdb re-called the 5' RACE reads with MiXCR. The sample carries a few hundred thousand distinct CDR3 sequences, 12% recorded once. The same specimen was also included in a second study, on yellow fever vaccine responses in identical twins.

The sample was memory (CD45RO+) T cells sorted from blood. The receptors come from a woman aged 18-30 years in good health.

J is TRBJ2-4 and V is TRBV20-1; 8 nucleotides align to TRBD2. Germline values: CDR1 DFQATT, CDR2 SNEGSKA (reference sequence). The CDR3 is made up of 17 amino acids. V trimming: 4 bases; J trimming: 0 bases; junction bases outside the gene matches: 11. CDR3 sequence reads: CSATGLGTILAKNIQYF. CDR3 DNA sequence: TGCAGTGCTACGGGACTAGGGACCATCCTAGCCAAAAACATTCAGTACTTC.

J is TRBJ2-5 and V is TRBV11-2; 7 bases fit TRBD1. Germline V gene lookup returns CDR1 SGHAT and CDR2 FQNNGV. This CDR3 spans 14 amino acids. Losses at the gene ends were 4 bases for V and 2 bases for J; bases not matched to a gene: 4. The CDR3 nucleotides are TGTGCCAGCAGCTCGACAGGGAGACAAGAGACCCAGTACTTC. Translation: CASSSTGRQETQYF. Supplemented by reference TRBV11-2 and TRBJ2-5, the full variable domain reads EAGVAQSPRYKIIEKRQSVAFWCNPISGHATLYWYQQILGQGPKLLIQFQNNGVVDDSQLPKDRFSAERLKGVDSTLKIQPAKLEDSAVYLCASSSTGRQETQYFGPGTRLLVL.

This clonotype was detected only a few times. The V call is TRBV28, the J call TRBJ2-3; TRBD1 is a possible D gene (6 bases). CDR1 and CDR2 (germline): MDHEN, SYDVKM. CDR3 size: 16 residues. Trimming took off 3 bases at V and 5 bases at J, with 18 bases between the two ends. The CDR3 coding sequence is TGTGCCAGCAGTTTTCCCGGACAGTCCCCGCGAGATACGCAGTATTTT. Translated, it gives CASSFPGQSPRDTQYF.

The chain links TRBV11-2 to TRBJ2-4; the match to TRBD2 covers 10 bases. V shed 5 bases and J 1 base; nucleotides not matched to a gene: 5. Germline V lookup: CDR1 SGHAT, CDR2 FQNNGV. The CDR3 is made up of 16 amino acids. DNA for the CDR3: TGTGCCAGCAGCGCGAGCGGGGGGGCTGCCAAAAACATTCAGTACTTC. Translating it yields CASSASGGAAKNIQYF. The full variable domain, its missing parts supplied by reference TRBV11-2 and TRBJ2-4, is EAGVAQSPRYKIIEKRQSVAFWCNPISGHATLYWYQQILGQGPKLLIQFQNNGVVDDSQLPKDRFSAERLKGVDSTLKIQPAKLEDSAVYLCASSASGGAAKNIQYFGAGTRLSVL.

The chain employs TRBV6-5 and TRBJ1-2, with a tentative D call TRBD1 (5 bases). The CDR3 contains 15 residues. Germline lookup yields CDR1 MNHEY and CDR2 SVGAGI. V lost 3 bases and J 6 bases, leaving 17 bases between the germline ends. The CDR3 loop reads CASSYSALRDDGYTF. In nucleotides, the CDR3 is TGTGCCAGCAGTTATTCTGCTCTTAGGGACGATGGCTACACCTTC.

This clonotype came up a few times. V is TRBV7-9 and J is TRBJ2-1, with no clear D. The V and J ends lost 1 base and 8 bases respectively, with 9 bases between them. Germline lookup yields CDR1 SEHNR and CDR2 FQNEAQ (reference sequence). This CDR3 region has 13 residues. The DNA of the CDR3 is TGTGCCAGCAGCTTAGTGCCCTCGGATGAGCAGTTCTTC. Its protein is CASSLVPSDEQFF.

J is TRBJ1-6 and V is TRBV25-1; D unresolved. This CDR3 is built from 12 residues. Germline-derived CDR1 and CDR2 are MGHDK and SYGVNS. The V end lost 3 bases, the J end lost 7 bases, and 4 bases lay between the germline ends. The DNA of the CDR3 is TGTGCCAGCAGTGAGGGGAATTCACCCCTCCACTTT. It yields the protein CASSEGNSPLHF.

This clonotype was seen ten or more times. The chain is built from TRBV24-1 and TRBJ2-7; D perhaps matches TRBD2 (5 bases). The V end was cut by 3 bases, the J end by 3 bases, with 11 bases between. Germline CDR1 is KGHDR and CDR2 is SFDVKD. This CDR3 spans 14 amino acids. CDR3 amino acids: CATSDPGKGYEQYF. The CDR3 DNA reads TGTGCCACCAGTGATCCCGGGAAAGGCTACGAGCAGTACTTC.

This chain connects TRBV19 to TRBJ2-7, with a possible D match to TRBD1 (5 bases). Trimming shortened V by 7 bases and J by 5 bases, and 21 bases separated the two germline ends. The germline V gene has CDR1 LNHDA and CDR2 SQIVND (reference sequence). This CDR3 is built from 15 residues. Here the CDR3 reads CASNTGQGPFDEQYF. The CDR3, as DNA: TGTGCCAGTAACACAGGACAAGGGCCTTTCGACGAGCAGTACTTC. The whole variable domain, remainder taken from reference TRBV19 and TRBJ2-7, is DGGITQSPKYLFRKEGQNVTLSCEQNLNHDAMYWYRQDPGQGLRLIYYSQIVNDFQKGDIAEGYSVSREKKESFPLTVTSAQKNPTAFYLCASNTGQGPFDEQYFGPGTRLTVT.

This clonotype turned up a few times. The chain joins TRBV30 to TRBJ2-5; perhaps TRBD2 as D (6 bases). Germline V lookup: CDR1 GTSNPN, CDR2 SVGIG (reference sequence). The CDR3 is made up of 15 amino acids. Trimming pared 1 base from V and 0 bases from J, leaving 12 bases between. The CDR3 spells CAWSGGRGYQETQYF. In nucleotides, the CDR3 is TGTGCCTGGAGTGGGGGACGGGGGTACCAAGAGACCCAGTACTTC.

This clonotype was seen a handful of times. The chain joins TRBV6-1 to TRBJ2-7; 9 bases agree with TRBD1. J was trimmed by 1 base and V by 6 bases; bases with no gene match: 4. Per the germline V gene, CDR1 is MNHNS and CDR2 is SASEGT. The CDR3 has 14 residues. The CDR3 is CASRFGTGSYEQYF. In nucleotides, the CDR3 is TGTGCCAGCAGATTCGGGACAGGGTCCTACGAGCAGTACTTC.

This clonotype was found many times. This chain joins TRBV6-5 and TRBJ1-6; D call uncertain. This CDR3 is 17 amino acids long. The V gene lost 2 bases and the J gene lost 0 bases, with 11 bases spanning the gap. Per the germline V gene, CDR1 is MNHEY and CDR2 is SVGAGI. The CDR3 DNA follows: TGTGCCAGCAGTTACGAATGGCGGAGCTCCTATAATTCACCCCTCCACTTT. As protein: CASSYEWRSSYNSPLHF.

The chain uses TRBV20-1 and TRBJ2-7; D unresolved. V was clipped by 4 bases and J by 4 bases, with 5 bases between them. CDR3 length: 10 amino acids. The germline V gene encodes CDR1 DFQATT and CDR2 SNEGSKA (reference sequence). The chain's CDR3 is CSATYYEQYF. The CDR3 DNA is TGCAGTGCTACATATTACGAGCAGTACTTC.

Ten or more counts support this clonotype. The genes are TRBV25-1 and TRBJ1-2; weak D call: TRBD1 (6 bases). This CDR3 comprises 14 residues. V was clipped by 6 bases and J by 4 bases, with 15 bases between them. Germline V gene sequence: CDR1 MGHDK, CDR2 SYGVNS. In DNA form, the CDR3 reads TGTGCCAGCAGCGAAAACCGGGACACCTATGGCTACACCTTC. It encodes CASSENRDTYGYTF.

This clonotype was recorded at least ten times. The chain links TRBV11-2 to TRBJ2-2, with TRBD2 as a possible D gene (7 bases). Germline values: CDR1 SGHAT, CDR2 FQNNGV. This CDR3 has 16 residues. Trimming took off 3 bases at V and 0 bases at J, with 11 bases between the two ends. The CDR3 coding sequence is TGTGCCAGCAGCTTTAAGGGGGGGACGAACACCGGGGAGCTGTTTTTT. Its protein product is CASSFKGGTNTGELFF.

The V and J genes are TRBV19 and TRBJ2-1; either TRBD1 or TRBD2 may fit D (5 bases each). Germline CDR1 reads LNHDA; CDR2 reads SQIVND (reference sequence). V lost 4 bases, J lost 5 bases, and 15 bases lay in between. The CDR3 is 15 amino acids. CDR3 DNA: TGTGCCAGTAGTACGCCCGGGACCACGAACAATGAGCAGTTCTTC. It translates to CASSTPGTTNNEQFF.

The chain uses TRBV3-1 and TRBJ2-7; 9 bases fit TRBD1. Germline V CDR1 and CDR2: LGHDT, YNNKEL (reference sequence). The CDR3 covers 15 residues. Germline trimming cut 4 bases from V and 4 bases from J; bases unmatched to any gene: 8. The CDR3 region has the DNA TGTGCCAGCAGCCCCCGGGACAGGGATGAATACGAGCAGTACTTC. Translated: CASSPRDRDEYEQYF.

There are a few counts of this clonotype. V and J are TRBV28 and TRBJ1-6; no clear D. CDR3 size: 15 residues. The germline V gene encodes CDR1 MDHEN and CDR2 SYDVKM. The V end was cut by 6 bases, the J end by 8 bases, with 17 bases between. The CDR3: CASSTGRAPYSPLHF. The CDR3 region has the DNA TGTGCCAGCAGCACCGGTCGGGCCCCATATTCACCCCTCCACTTT.

This clonotype was observed many times. The rearrangement links TRBV11-3 to TRBJ2-1; D is undetermined. The CDR3 length is 12 residues. Germline loops: CDR1 SGHNT, CDR2 YENEEA. Trimming pared 5 bases from V and 5 bases from J, leaving 7 bases between. The CDR3 DNA follows: TGTGCCAGCAGCCAGTATAACAATGAGCAGTTCTTC. Its protein is CASSQYNNEQFF.

This chain uses TRBV10-3 with TRBJ1-1, with 8 bases identical to TRBD1. Germline values: CDR1 ENHRY, CDR2 SYGVKD. Trimming took 11 bases from V and 4 from J; bases not matched to a gene: 18. This CDR3 contains 16 residues. Here the CDR3 DNA reads TGTGCCGCCCGACCAGACAGGGGAATAGCAGTCACTGAAGCTTTCTTT. It is translated as CAARPDRGIAVTEAFF.

This clonotype was observed a few times. The chain links TRBV7-9 to TRBJ2-1; a weak D match, TRBD2 (5 bases). Germline V gives CDR1 SEHNR, CDR2 FQNEAQ (reference sequence). This CDR3 contains 15 residues. V lost 4 bases and J 6 bases, leaving 16 bases between the germline ends. DNA of the CDR3: TGTGCCAGCAGCTCCAACCCGGGCGGGTCCAATGAGCAGTTCTTC. It yields the protein CASSSNPGGSNEQFF.

The CDR3 reads CSARDVAGKQETQYF. Here the CDR3 DNA reads TGCAGTGCTAGAGACGTAGCGGGGAAGCAAGAGACCCAGTACTTC. This chain uses TRBV20-1 with TRBJ2-5; TRBD2 matches at 8 bases. Per germline, CDR1 DFQATT and CDR2 SNEGSKA (reference sequence). Germline trimming cut 0 bases from V and 2 bases from J; bases unmatched to any gene: 5. The CDR3 consists of 15 residues.

The chain carries TRBV27 and TRBJ1-6; no reliable D call. The length of the CDR3 is 12 residues. The V end was cut by 2 bases, the J end by 6 bases, with 2 bases between. Germline CDR1 reads MNHEY; CDR2 reads SMNVEV (reference sequence). CDR3 nucleotide sequence: TGTGCCAGCAGTTTAGTTAATTCACCCCTCCACTTT. This sequence encodes CASSLVNSPLHF.

There are a few counts of this clonotype. The genes are TRBV6-1 and TRBJ2-2, with 7 bases identical to TRBD1. Per germline, CDR1 MNHNS and CDR2 SASEGT. The CDR3 runs 14 residues. The ends lost 8 bases at V and 6 bases at J; junction bases unmatched: 9. The CDR3 spells CASLDRERAGELFF. The CDR3 DNA sequence: TGTGCCAGCCTTGACAGGGAGCGAGCCGGGGAGCTGTTTTTT.

This clonotype was seen more than once but under ten times. The chain combines TRBV29-1 with TRBJ2-5, with TRBD2 matching 15 bases. Per germline, CDR1 SQVTM and CDR2 ANQGSEA. The CDR3 has 16 residues. The junction had 6 bases not matched to a gene; V was cut back by 7 bases and J by 0 bases. For the CDR3, the DNA is TGCAGCGCCGGGACTAGCGGGGGGCAGTACCAAGAGACCCAGTACTTC. It specifies CSAGTSGGQYQETQYF.

In its sample, this clonotype was seen many times. V usage is TRBV12-3 or TRBV12-4 and J usage is TRBJ2-1, with TRBD2 matching over 9 bases. The trim removed 7 bases at V and 4 bases at J, leaving 5 bases unmatched. The CDR3 loop spans 14 amino acids. The DNA of the CDR3 is TGTGCCAGCAAACAGACTAGCGGTTACAATGAGCAGTTCTTC. It encodes CASKQTSGYNEQFF.

This clonotype was counted ten times or more. The rearrangement links TRBV28 to TRBJ2-7, with D maybe TRBD1 (5 bases). There are 17 residues in the CDR3. Germline V gives CDR1 MDHEN, CDR2 SYDVKM. With 5 bases removed from V and 3 bases from J, the gap between germline ends came to 23 bases. CDR3 DNA: TGTGCCAGCAGTAAGGCACGCAAAGGGGAAAAAAACTACGAGCAGTACTTC. It specifies CASSKARKGEKNYEQYF.